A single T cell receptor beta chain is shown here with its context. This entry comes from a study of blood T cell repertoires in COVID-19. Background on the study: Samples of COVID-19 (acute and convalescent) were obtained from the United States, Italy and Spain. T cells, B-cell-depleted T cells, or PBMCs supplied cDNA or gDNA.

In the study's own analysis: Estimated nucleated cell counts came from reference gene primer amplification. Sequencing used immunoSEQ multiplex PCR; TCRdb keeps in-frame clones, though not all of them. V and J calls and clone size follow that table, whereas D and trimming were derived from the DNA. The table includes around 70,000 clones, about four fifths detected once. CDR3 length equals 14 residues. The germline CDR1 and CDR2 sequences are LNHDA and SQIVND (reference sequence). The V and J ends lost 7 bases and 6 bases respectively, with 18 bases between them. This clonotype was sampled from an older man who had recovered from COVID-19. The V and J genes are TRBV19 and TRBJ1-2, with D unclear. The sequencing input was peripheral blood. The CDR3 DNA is TGTGCCAGTAACCCAGAGGGTCGGCCGGATGGCTACACCTTC. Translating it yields CASNPEGRPDGYTF.